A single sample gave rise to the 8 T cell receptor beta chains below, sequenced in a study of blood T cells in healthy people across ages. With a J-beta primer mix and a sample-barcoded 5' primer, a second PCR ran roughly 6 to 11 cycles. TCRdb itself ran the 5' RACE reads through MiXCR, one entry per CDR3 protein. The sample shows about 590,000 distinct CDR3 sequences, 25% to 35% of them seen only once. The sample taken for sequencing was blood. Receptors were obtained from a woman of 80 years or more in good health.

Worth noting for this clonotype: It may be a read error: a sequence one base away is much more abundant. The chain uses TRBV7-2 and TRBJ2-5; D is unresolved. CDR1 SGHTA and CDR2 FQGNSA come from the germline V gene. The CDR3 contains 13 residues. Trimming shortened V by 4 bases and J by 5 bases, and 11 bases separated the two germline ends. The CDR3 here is CASSSRWCETQYF. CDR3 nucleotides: TGTGCCAGCAGCTCCCGTTGGTGCGAGACCCAGTACTTC.

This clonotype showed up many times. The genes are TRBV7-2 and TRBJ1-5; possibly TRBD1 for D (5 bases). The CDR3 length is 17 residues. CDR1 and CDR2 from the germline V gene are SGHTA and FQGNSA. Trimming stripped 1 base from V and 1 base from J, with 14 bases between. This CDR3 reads CASSLVGSGLSNQPQHF. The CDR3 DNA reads TGTGCCAGCAGCTTAGTAGGGTCGGGACTCAGCAATCAGCCCCAGCATTTT.

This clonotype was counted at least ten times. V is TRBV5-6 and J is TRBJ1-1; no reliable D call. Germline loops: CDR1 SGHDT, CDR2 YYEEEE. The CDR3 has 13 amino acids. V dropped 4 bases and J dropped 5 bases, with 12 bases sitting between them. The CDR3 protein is CASSPGVGTEAFF. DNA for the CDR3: TGTGCCAGCAGCCCAGGAGTAGGGACTGAAGCTTTCTTT.

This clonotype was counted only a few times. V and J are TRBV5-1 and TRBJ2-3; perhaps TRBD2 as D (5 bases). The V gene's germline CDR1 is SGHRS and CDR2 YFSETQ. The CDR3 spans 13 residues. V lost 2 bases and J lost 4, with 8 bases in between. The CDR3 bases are TGCGCCAGCAGCTTCCTAGCAGCAGATACGCAGTATTTT. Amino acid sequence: CASSFLAADTQYF.

The CDR3 DNA follows: TGCAGTGCTAGAGATCTGAGGGCCCGGGACAATGAGCAGTTCTTC. The encoded protein is CSARDLRARDNEQFF. J is TRBJ2-1 and V is TRBV20-1; D is possibly TRBD2 (5 bases). V lost 0 bases and J lost 5, with 14 bases in between. The CDR3 is made up of 15 amino acids. Germline V lookup: CDR1 DFQATT, CDR2 SNEGSKA (reference sequence).

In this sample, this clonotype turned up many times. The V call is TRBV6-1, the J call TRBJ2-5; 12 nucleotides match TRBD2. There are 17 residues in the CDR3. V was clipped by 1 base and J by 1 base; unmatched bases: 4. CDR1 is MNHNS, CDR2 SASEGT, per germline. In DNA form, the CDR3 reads TGTGCCAGCAGTGAAGATTGGACTAGCGGGACCCAAGAGACCCAGTACTTC. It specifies CASSEDWTSGTQETQYF.

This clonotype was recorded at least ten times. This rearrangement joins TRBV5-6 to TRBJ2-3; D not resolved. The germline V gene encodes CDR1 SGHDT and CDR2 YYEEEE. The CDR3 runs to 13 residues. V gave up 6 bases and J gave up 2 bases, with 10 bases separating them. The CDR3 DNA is TGTGCCAGCACCTTAGGTTTCACAGATACGCAGTATTTT. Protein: CASTLGFTDTQYF.

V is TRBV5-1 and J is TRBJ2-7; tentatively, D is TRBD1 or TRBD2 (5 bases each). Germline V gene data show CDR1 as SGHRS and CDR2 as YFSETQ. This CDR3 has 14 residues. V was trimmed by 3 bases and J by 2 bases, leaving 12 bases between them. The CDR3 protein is CASSWGSSPYEQYF. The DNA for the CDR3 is TGCGCCAGCAGCTGGGGGAGTTCACCCTACGAGCAGTACTTC.